The text below deals with one TCR beta chain. The sample originates from a study of blood T cell repertoires in COVID-19. Study as a whole: Sample material is recorded as cDNA or gDNA derived from T cells, B-cell-depleted T cells, or PBMCs.

In the authors' methods: Reference gene primer amplification yielded estimated nucleated cell counts. The method was immunoSEQ multiplex PCR; TCRdb's version includes in-frame clones alone and lacks a portion of them. V, J and clone size were drawn from that table, and D and trimming were deduced from the DNA. This sample has approximately 190,000 clones, with about 88% found just once. Participants, about 18 to 90 years old, spanned fewer than 30 US areas. The study assigned cohorts using participant-reported clinical history. The CDR3 contains 13 residues. V gave up 4 bases and J gave up 2 bases, with 10 bases separating them. In germline, CDR1 is SGHRS, CDR2 YFSETQ.

The chain has TRBV5-1 and TRBJ2-7; a weak D match, TRBD1 (6 bases). The sequencing input was PBMCs or T cells enriched from blood (not recorded which). The sequence came from a middle-aged woman in a cohort exposed to, infected with or recovered from COVID-19 (not recorded which). The CDR3 bases are TGCGCCAGCAGCCTGGACAGCACCTACGAGCAGTACTTC. Protein: CASSLDSTYEQYF.